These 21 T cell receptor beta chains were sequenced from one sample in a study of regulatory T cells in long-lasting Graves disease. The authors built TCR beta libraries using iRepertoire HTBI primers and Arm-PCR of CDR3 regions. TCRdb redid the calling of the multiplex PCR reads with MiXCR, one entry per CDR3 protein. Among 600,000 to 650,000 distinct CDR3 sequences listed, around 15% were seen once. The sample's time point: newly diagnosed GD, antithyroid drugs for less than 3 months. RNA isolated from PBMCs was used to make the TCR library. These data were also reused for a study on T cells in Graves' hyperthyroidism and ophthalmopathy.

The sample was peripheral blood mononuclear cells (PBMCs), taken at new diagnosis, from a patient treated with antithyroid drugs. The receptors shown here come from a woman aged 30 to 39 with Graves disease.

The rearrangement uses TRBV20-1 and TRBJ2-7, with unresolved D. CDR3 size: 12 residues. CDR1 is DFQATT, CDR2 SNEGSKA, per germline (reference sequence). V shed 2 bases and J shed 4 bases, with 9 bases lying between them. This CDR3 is CSARRAQYEQYF. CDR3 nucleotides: TGCAGTGCTAGAAGGGCTCAGTACGAGCAGTACTTC.

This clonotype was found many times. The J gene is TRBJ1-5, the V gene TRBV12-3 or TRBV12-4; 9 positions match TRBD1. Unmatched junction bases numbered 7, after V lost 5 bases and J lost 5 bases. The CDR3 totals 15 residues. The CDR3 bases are TGTGCCAGCAGTAAGACAGGACAGGGGTATCAGCCCCAGCATTTT. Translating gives CASSKTGQGYQPQHF.

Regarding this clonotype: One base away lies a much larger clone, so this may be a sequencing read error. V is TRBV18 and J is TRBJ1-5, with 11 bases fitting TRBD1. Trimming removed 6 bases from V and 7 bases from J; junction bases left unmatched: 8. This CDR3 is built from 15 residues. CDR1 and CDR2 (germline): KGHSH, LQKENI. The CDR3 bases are TGTGCCAGCTCCCTGACCCGGGACAGGGGGCAGCCCCAGCATTTT. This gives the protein CASSLTRDRGQPQHF.

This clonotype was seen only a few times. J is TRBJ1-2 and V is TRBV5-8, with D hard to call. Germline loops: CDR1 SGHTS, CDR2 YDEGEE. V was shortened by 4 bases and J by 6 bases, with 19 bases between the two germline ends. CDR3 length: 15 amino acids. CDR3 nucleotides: TGTGCCAGCAGCCCGGAAGGGAATTTTCAGCATGGCTACACCTTC. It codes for CASSPEGNFQHGYTF.

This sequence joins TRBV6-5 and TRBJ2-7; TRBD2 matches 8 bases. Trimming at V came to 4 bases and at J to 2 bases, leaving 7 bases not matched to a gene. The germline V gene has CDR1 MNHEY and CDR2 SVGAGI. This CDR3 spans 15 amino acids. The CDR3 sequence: CASSSSGQLTYEQYF. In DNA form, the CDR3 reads TGTGCCAGCAGTTCTAGCGGGCAGCTCACCTACGAGCAGTACTTC.

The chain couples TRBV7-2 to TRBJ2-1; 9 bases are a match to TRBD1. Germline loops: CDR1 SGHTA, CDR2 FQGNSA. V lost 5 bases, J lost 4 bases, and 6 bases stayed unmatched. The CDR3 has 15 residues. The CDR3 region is CASSTGGASYNEQFF. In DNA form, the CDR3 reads TGTGCCAGCAGCACAGGGGGCGCATCATACAATGAGCAGTTCTTC.

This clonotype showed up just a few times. CDR3 amino acids: CASSATGGSGGSSYNEQFF. The CDR3 nucleotides are TGTGCCAGCAGCGCCACCGGGGGTAGCGGGGGGAGCTCCTACAATGAGCAGTTCTTC. This chain joins TRBV7-2 and TRBJ2-1; 10 bases align to TRBD2. V was clipped by 5 bases and J by 0 bases; unmatched bases: 13. Germline V CDR1 and CDR2: SGHTA, FQGNSA. The CDR3 loop spans 19 amino acids.

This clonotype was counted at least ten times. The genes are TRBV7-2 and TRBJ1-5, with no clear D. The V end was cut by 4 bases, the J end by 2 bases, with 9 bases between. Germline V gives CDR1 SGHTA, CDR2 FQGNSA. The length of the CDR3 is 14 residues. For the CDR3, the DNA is TGTGCCAGCAGCTCGCTCTGGGGCAATCAGCCCCAGCATTTT. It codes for CASSSLWGNQPQHF.

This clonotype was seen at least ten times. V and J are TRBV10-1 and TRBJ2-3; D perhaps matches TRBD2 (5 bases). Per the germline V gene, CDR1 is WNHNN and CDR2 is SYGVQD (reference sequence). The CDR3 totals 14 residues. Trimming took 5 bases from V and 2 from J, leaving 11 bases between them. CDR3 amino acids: CASSPEDPTDTQYF. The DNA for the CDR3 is TGCGCCAGCAGTCCGGAGGACCCCACAGATACGCAGTATTTT.

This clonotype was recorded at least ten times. CDR3 protein: CASRSAGRGYGYTF. CDR3 sequence (DNA): TGTGCCAGCAGATCCGCGGGCAGGGGCTATGGCTACACCTTC. This chain uses TRBV28 with TRBJ1-2; possible D gene TRBD1, 6 bases. Trimming took 6 bases from V and 4 from J, leaving 15 bases between them. CDR3 length: 14 residues. Germline CDR1 MDHEN, CDR2 SYDVKM.

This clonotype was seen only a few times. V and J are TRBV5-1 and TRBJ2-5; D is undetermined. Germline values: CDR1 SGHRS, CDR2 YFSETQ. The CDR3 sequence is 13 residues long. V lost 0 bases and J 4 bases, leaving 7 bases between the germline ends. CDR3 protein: CASSLDTTETQYF. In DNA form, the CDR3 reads TGCGCCAGCAGCTTGGACACGACAGAGACCCAGTACTTC.

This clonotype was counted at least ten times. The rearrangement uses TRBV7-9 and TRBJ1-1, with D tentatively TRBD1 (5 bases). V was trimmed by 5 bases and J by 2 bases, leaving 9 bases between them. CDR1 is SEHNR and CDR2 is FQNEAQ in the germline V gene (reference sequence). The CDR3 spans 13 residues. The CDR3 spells CASSTQANTEAFF. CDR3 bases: TGTGCCAGCAGCACACAGGCCAACACTGAAGCTTTCTTT.

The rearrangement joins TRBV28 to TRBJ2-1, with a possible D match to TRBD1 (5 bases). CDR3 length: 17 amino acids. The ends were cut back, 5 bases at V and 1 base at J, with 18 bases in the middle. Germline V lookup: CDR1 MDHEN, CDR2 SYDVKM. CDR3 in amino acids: CASSLRQPYASYNEQFF. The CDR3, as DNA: TGTGCCAGCAGTCTCCGACAGCCTTATGCATCCTACAATGAGCAGTTCTTC.

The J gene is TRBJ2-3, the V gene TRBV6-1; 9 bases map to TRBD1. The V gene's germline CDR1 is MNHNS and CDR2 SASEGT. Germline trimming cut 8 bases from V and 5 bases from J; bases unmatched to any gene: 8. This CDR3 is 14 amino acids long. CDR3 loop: CASALQGAGDTQYF. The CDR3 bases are TGTGCCAGCGCGTTACAGGGGGCGGGAGATACGCAGTATTTT.

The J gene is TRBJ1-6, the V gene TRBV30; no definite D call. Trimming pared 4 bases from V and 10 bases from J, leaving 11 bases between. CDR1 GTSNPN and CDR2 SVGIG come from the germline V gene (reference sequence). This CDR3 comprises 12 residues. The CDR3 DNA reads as TGTGCCTGGAAGCTACCGGGGTCACCCCTCCACTTT. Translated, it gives CAWKLPGSPLHF. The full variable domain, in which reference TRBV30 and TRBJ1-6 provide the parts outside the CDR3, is SQTIHQWPATLVQPVGSPLSLECTVEGTSNPNLYWYRQAAGRGLQLLFYSVGIGQISSEVPQNLSASRPQDRQFILSSKKLLLSDSGFYLCAWKLPGSPLHFGNGTRLTVT.

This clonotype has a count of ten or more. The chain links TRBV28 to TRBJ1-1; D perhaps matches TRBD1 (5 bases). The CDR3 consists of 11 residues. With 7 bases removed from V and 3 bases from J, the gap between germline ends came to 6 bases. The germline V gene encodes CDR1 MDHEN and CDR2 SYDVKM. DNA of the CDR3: TGTGCCAGCACGGGGGACACTGAAGCTTTCTTT. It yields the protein CASTGDTEAFF.

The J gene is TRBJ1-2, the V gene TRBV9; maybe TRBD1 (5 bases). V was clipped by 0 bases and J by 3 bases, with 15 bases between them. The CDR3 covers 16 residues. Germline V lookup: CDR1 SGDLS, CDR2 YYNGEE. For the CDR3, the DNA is TGTGCCAGCAGCGTAGGACAGCGATCGAACTACTATGGCTACACCTTC. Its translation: CASSVGQRSNYYGYTF.

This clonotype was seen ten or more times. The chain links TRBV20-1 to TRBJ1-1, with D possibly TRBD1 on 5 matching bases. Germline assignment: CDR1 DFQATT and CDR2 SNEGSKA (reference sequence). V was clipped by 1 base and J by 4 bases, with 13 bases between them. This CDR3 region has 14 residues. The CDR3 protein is CSARAEGVGTEAFF. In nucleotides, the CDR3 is TGCAGTGCTAGAGCGGAAGGGGTGGGCACTGAAGCTTTCTTT.

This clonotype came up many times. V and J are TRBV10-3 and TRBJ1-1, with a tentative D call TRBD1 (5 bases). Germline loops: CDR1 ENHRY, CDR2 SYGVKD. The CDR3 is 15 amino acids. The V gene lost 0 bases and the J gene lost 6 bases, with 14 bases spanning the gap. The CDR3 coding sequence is TGTGCCATCAGTGAGTCGGGTTGGACGGGGCCTGAAGCTTTCTTT. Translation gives CAISESGWTGPEAFF.

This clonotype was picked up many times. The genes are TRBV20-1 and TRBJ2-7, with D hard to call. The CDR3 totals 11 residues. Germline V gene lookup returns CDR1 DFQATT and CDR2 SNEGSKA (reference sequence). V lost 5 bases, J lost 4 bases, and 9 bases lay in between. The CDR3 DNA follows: TGCAGTGCTTTACTTGCATACGAGCAGTACTTC. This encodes CSALLAYEQYF.

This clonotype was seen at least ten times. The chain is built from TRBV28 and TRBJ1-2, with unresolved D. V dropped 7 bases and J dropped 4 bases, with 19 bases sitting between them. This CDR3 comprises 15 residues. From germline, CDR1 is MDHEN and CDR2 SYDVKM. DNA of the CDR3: TGTGCCAGCACCCGATCCCGTGGCGGTGTCTATGGCTACACCTTC. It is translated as CASTRSRGGVYGYTF.